The source of this T cell receptor (beta chain) is a study of blood T cell repertoires in COVID-19. V lost 6 bases and J lost 4, with 19 bases in between. The CDR3 runs 15 residues. The V gene's germline CDR1 is MNHEY and CDR2 SVGAGI. Clones were sequenced by immunoSEQ multiplex PCR, and TCRdb holds only the in-frame ones, with some missing. The profile shows about 250,000 clones, approximately 86% of them singletons. This clonotype originated in a man aged 80 or over with acute or convalescent COVID-19. Sequencing input: peripheral blood. The rearrangement joins TRBV6-5 to TRBJ2-7, with a weak D call TRBD2 (5 bases). The CDR3, as DNA: TGTGCCAGCAGCTACCTGTCGGGGTTTCGGTACGAGCAGTACTTC. It encodes CASSYLSGFRYEQYF.